This TCR beta chain is drawn from a study of blood T cell repertoires in COVID-19 (TCRdb year 2020). A note on the overall study: The collaborator samples originated in the United States, Italy and Spain and spanned the acute and convalescent phases of COVID-19. The material from the prospective study consisted of cDNA or gDNA derived from T cells, B-cell-depleted T cells, or PBMCs. Deeply sampled blood TCRbeta repertoires from subjects exposed to, actively infected with, or recovered from COVID-19 were included in the dataset. A freely available public database, intended as a resource for researchers studying the immune response to SARS-CoV-2, is where the repertoires were released. Samples came from the ongoing ImmuneRACE study (first 160 participants) plus 1,254 subjects from 6 global collaborators. The sample metadata nearly always contained a de-identified subject ID, COVID-19 status, age in years and sex. Where available, HLA class I and class II types were taken from metadata supplied by the sample provider and were not determined by assay-based typing.

For this clone: The clone's antigen remains unknown. There are no base qualities to consult, and no much larger clone falls within one base.

The germline V gene encodes CDR1 MDHEN and CDR2 SYDVKM. Unmatched junction bases come to 6, with V trimmed by 1 base and J by 3 bases. The CDR3, cysteine through phenylalanine, is 17 amino acids long. The kept DNA is CDR3 alone, 51 bases in frame from the first base. Results the study describes overall, beyond this receptor: The quantity of clinical and demographic metadata differed by source and by participant and was supplied without curation.

Whole blood was collected in K2EDTA tubes by collaborating institutions according to the institutions' own protocols. Collaborator samples were shipped for TCRbeta analysis as frozen whole blood, isolated PBMCs, or DNA extracted from either sample type. TCRbeta CDR3 regions were amplified from genomic DNA by means of the immunoSEQ Assay, a bias-controlled multiplex PCR. Per the source publication's procedure: Nucleated cell counts per sample were estimated from amplification of reference gene primers within the assay. To quantify the absolute abundance of each unique TCRbeta CDR3 rearrangement, sequence reads were collapsed and filtered. For each sample, productive Simpson clonality was calculated by taking the square root of Simpson's diversity index across productive rearrangements. What TCRdb holds here is the immuneACCESS table cut down to in-frame rearrangements. Part of the clones is not present; checked against another copy, under half of the missing clones reflect an unresolved V gene, and the others are unexplained. The V and J calls and clone size were taken over from that table, and D and trimming were inferred from the DNA. The sample table shows roughly 120,000 clones, and approximately 70% are seen once. The biggest ten clones account for about 0.84% of the sample.

The sequence derives from a human donor with acute or convalescent COVID-19. The donor label of this sample is uncertain. The sample comprised peripheral blood. The rearranged segments are TRBV28 and TRBJ1-5, and TRBD1 aligns with 10 junction nucleotides. This receptor has the CDR3 CASSLLRQGANNQPQHF. The sequenced DNA is TGTGCCAGCAGTTTATTGAGACAGGGGGCCAACAATCAGCCCCAGCATTTT.